The 14 T cell receptor beta chains given below trace back to one sample, sequenced in a study of cytomegalovirus exposure and HLA in healthy donors. Vbeta (60) and Jbeta (13) primers were used in the PCR. Assay: immunoSEQ multiplex PCR; the TCRdb copy retains only in-frame clones and omits some. Of roughly 160,000 clones listed, about four fifths are singletons. What was sequenced was PBMCs. The receptor set was obtained from a man between 25 and 39 years old in good health and CMV-seronegative.

The rearrangement joins TRBV5-4 to TRBJ2-5; 10 nucleotides line up with TRBD1. The closer fit of TRBJ2-7 to the DNA end suggests the J call may be wrong. The CDR3 has 19 residues. From germline, CDR1 is SGHNT and CDR2 YYREEE (reference sequence). The CDR3 DNA sequence: TGTGCCAGCAGCTTGGCCCGGGACAGGGGCATTACCCGTACCTACGAGCAGTACTTC. Encoded protein: CASSLARDRGITRTYEQYF.

V usage is TRBV29-1 and J usage is TRBJ2-7; tentative D call: TRBD1 (7 bases). From germline, CDR1 is SQVTM and CDR2 ANQGSEA. V was cut by 6 bases and J by 1 base, with 10 bases left in between. The CDR3 totals 12 residues. CDR3 protein: CSVGGQSYEQYF. Here the CDR3 DNA reads TGCAGCGTGGGGGGACAGTCCTACGAGCAGTACTTC.

The CDR3 here is CASSVSRSGLGYCGPLHF. DNA of the CDR3: TGTGCCAGCAGCGTATCACGGTCCGGACTGGGGTATTGCGGGCCCCTCCACTTT. The chain combines TRBV9 with TRBJ1-6; D is undetermined. CDR3 length: 18 residues. From germline, CDR1 is SGDLS and CDR2 YYNGEE. The V end lost 1 base, the J end lost 13 bases, and 27 bases lay between the germline ends.

V usage is TRBV20-1 and J usage is TRBJ1-1; D unresolved. Trimming removed 2 bases from V and 8 bases from J, with 6 bases in between. Germline lookup yields CDR1 DFQATT and CDR2 SNEGSKA (reference sequence). This CDR3 is built from 10 residues. The CDR3 is CSARWREAFF. The CDR3 nucleotides are TGCAGTGCTAGATGGAGAGAAGCTTTCTTT.

The chain uses TRBV7-3 and TRBJ2-7, with 9 bases matching TRBD1. This CDR3 has 12 residues. Germline CDR1 SGHTA, CDR2 FQGTGA. The J segment lost 7 bases and the V segment lost 4 bases, leaving 2 bases of the junction unmatched. CDR3: CASSSTGGEQYF. As DNA, the CDR3 is TGTGCCAGCAGCTCGACAGGGGGAGAGCAGTACTTC.

This clone was observed once. V gene TRBV5-1 combines with J gene TRBJ2-3, with D possibly matching TRBD2 (7 bases). The CDR3 totals 19 residues. Trimming took off 4 bases at V and 0 bases at J, with 24 bases between the two ends. Germline V gene lookup returns CDR1 SGHRS and CDR2 YFSETQ. The CDR3 bases are TGCGCCAGCAGCGGGACAACGCAGCGGGAACCCAGAAGCACAGATACGCAGTATTTT. Encoded protein: CASSGTTQREPRSTDTQYF.

Concerning this clone itself: The same CDR3 can be traced to other DNA sequences in this sample. The V gene is TRBV7-9, the J gene TRBJ2-7; unclear D gene. The V gene lost 1 base and the J gene lost 7 bases, with 5 bases spanning the gap. The CDR3 length is 11 residues. The germline V gene encodes CDR1 SEHNR and CDR2 FQNEAQ (reference sequence). DNA of the CDR3: TGTGCCAGCAGCTTAGGAGAGGAGCAGTACTTC. As protein: CASSLGEEQYF.

The rearrangement uses TRBV27 and TRBJ1-1; 10 bases line up with TRBD1. V lost 5 bases, J lost 0 bases, and 9 bases stayed unmatched. The CDR3 spans 17 residues. Germline loops: CDR1 MNHEY, CDR2 SMNVEV (reference sequence). This CDR3 reads CASSTLRDRGLNTEAFF. CDR3 DNA: TGTGCCAGCAGTACTCTCCGGGACAGGGGTTTGAACACTGAAGCTTTCTTT.

The chain recombines TRBV27 with TRBJ2-3; 7 positions agree with TRBD2. Germline CDR1 and CDR2: MNHEY and SMNVEV (reference sequence). This CDR3 region has 15 residues. After removal of 3 bases from V and 3 bases from J, the junction contained 6 bases not matched to a gene. In DNA form, the CDR3 reads TGTGCCAGCAGTTTTAACCCGGGACTAACAGATACGCAGTATTTT. Its translation: CASSFNPGLTDTQYF.

This clone was recorded only once. The chain employs TRBV7-6 and TRBJ2-7; possible D gene TRBD2, 5 bases. Germline V gene lookup returns CDR1 SGHVS and CDR2 FNYEAQ. The CDR3 loop spans 16 amino acids. Deletions cut 1 base from V and 0 bases from J, with 13 bases between. The CDR3 DNA follows: TGTGCCAGCAGCTTAGGGGCCAGCGGTTTCTCCTACGAGCAGTACTTC. It translates to CASSLGASGFSYEQYF.

This clone has a handful of counts. The junction differs from germline at one of its ends, possibly a read error. The rearrangement joins TRBV30 to TRBJ1-2; TRBD1 is a possible D gene (6 bases). The CDR3 contains 12 residues. Germline values: CDR1 GTSNPN, CDR2 SVGIG (reference sequence). The CDR3 DNA is TGTGCCTGGAGTGGATTTTCAGGGGACCCCCGCTTC. Protein sequence: CAWSGFSGDPRF.

The chain couples TRBV9 to TRBJ2-3; 8 bases agree with TRBD2. There are 17 residues in the CDR3. J gave up 2 bases and V 4 bases, and 12 bases lay outside the gene matches. Germline CDR1 is SGDLS and CDR2 is YYNGEE. CDR3 coding DNA: TGTGCCAGCAGCTCTTCCCGGGGGGGCGAGGACACAGATACGCAGTATTTT. It is translated as CASSSSRGGEDTDTQYF.

The CDR3 sequence is CASSPWQGSNEQFF. CDR3 nucleotides: TGTGCCAGCAGCCCGTGGCAGGGGTCCAATGAGCAGTTCTTC. The chain combines TRBV6-5 with TRBJ2-1; TRBD1 might be the D (6 bases). V shed 6 bases and J shed 6 bases, with 15 bases lying between them. Looked up from germline, CDR1 is MNHEY and CDR2 is SVGAGI. There are 14 residues in the CDR3.

This chain uses TRBV13 with TRBJ2-3; D is ambiguous. The V gene's germline CDR1 is PRHDT and CDR2 FYEKMQ (reference sequence). The CDR3 is 12 amino acids. V was clipped by 2 bases and J by 5 bases, with 5 bases between them. The DNA for the CDR3 is TGTGCCAGCAGCTTAAATCAAGATACGCAGTATTTT. This encodes CASSLNQDTQYF. The full variable domain, in which reference TRBV13 and TRBJ2-3 provide the parts outside the CDR3, is AAGVIQSPRHLIKEKRETATLKCYPIPRHDTVYWYQQGPGQDPQFLISFYEKMQSDKGSIPDRFSAQQFSDYHSELNMSSLELGDSALYFCASSLNQDTQYFGPGTRLTVL.